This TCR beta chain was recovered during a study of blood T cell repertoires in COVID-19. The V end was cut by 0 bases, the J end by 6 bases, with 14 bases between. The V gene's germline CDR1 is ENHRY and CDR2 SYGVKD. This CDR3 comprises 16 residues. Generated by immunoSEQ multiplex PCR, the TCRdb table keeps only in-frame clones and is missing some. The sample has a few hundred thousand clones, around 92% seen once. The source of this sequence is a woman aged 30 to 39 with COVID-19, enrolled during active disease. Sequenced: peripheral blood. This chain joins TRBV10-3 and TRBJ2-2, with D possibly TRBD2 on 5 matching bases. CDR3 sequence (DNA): TGTGCCATCAGTGAGTCTTGGCTAGCCGGCCCCGGGGAGCTGTTTTTT. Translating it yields CAISESWLAGPGELFF.